Listed here are 30 T cell receptor beta chains from one sample, sequenced in a study of shared clonotypes between healthy human individuals (dated by TCRdb to the early 2020s). Library preparation employed the immunoSEQ multiplex PCR assay. TCRdb limited this immuneACCESS table to in-frame rearrangements with V and J called. A share of clones is missing; checked studies link under half to unresolved V genes, and the rest is unexplained. This sample is represented by over a million clones; roughly 96% of them were singletons. The ten largest make up over 1% of the sample. What was sequenced was naive CD4+ T cells sorted from blood. What this sample's cell subset or site label stands for: CD45RA+ positively selected. These TCRs come from a man between 25 and 39 years old in good health.

V is TRBV29-1 and J is TRBJ2-7, with D perhaps TRBD1 (6 bases). CDR1 and CDR2 (germline): SQVTM, ANQGSEA. This CDR3 has 12 amino acids. V lost 7 bases and J lost 6, with 16 bases in between. CDR3: CSAVLQGSEQYF. The CDR3 nucleotides read TGCAGCGCCGTTCTACAGGGAAGCGAGCAGTACTTC.

This sequence joins TRBV5-6 and TRBJ2-3, with D possibly being TRBD2 (6 bases). This CDR3 has 17 amino acids. Germline assignment: CDR1 SGHDT and CDR2 YYEEEE. Trimming took off 4 bases at V and 6 bases at J, with 24 bases between the two ends. The CDR3 protein is CASSKDPGLKRPDTQYF. CDR3 in DNA: TGTGCCAGCAGCAAGGACCCGGGACTGAAAAGACCGGATACGCAGTATTTT.

A remark on this clone: Other DNA sequences of this sample code for an identical CDR3. V usage is TRBV5-1 and J usage is TRBJ2-3; D might be TRBD1 (6 bases). V shed 2 bases and J shed 0 bases, with 10 bases lying between them. The CDR3 has 15 residues. Looked up from germline, CDR1 is SGHRS and CDR2 is YFSETQ. DNA for the CDR3: TGCGCCAGCAGCTTCGGTAGGGGGAGCACAGATACGCAGTATTTT. Protein product: CASSFGRGSTDTQYF.

This chain joins TRBV7-6 and TRBJ2-3; possible D gene TRBD1, 6 bases. Germline lookup yields CDR1 SGHVS and CDR2 FNYEAQ. V lost 5 bases and J lost 2, with 14 bases in between. There are 15 residues in the CDR3. The CDR3 nucleotides are TGTGCCAGCAGCGATAGGACAGCCGCCACAGATACGCAGTATTTT. It codes for CASSDRTAATDTQYF.

This chain links TRBV7-9 with TRBJ1-4, with 7 nucleotides matching TRBD1. This CDR3 has 16 residues. CDR1 SEHNR and CDR2 FQNEAQ come from the germline V gene (reference sequence). V dropped 4 bases and J dropped 0; count of bases not matched to a gene: 5. The CDR3 nucleotides read TGTGCCAGCAGCTCTGGGACAGTCGCAACTAATGAAAAACTGTTTTTT. Residues: CASSSGTVATNEKLFF.

This chain joins TRBV27 and TRBJ2-7; 11 positions match TRBD2. The CDR3 spans 15 residues. Germline V gene lookup returns CDR1 MNHEY and CDR2 SMNVEV (reference sequence). V trimming: 5 bases; J trimming: 2 bases; junction bases outside the gene matches: 5. The CDR3 nucleotides read TGTGCCAGCAGTACTGGACTAGCGGGCCCCTACGAGCAGTACTTC. It specifies CASSTGLAGPYEQYF.

The chain carries TRBV10-2 and TRBJ1-2, with 7 bases lining up with TRBD1. The V gene's germline CDR1 is WSHSY and CDR2 SAAADI. The CDR3 extends over 14 amino acids. Trimming cost V 6 bases and J 4 bases; bases outside gene matches: 8. The CDR3 sequence: CASSQGGRTYGYTF. The CDR3 DNA reads TGCGCCAGCAGCCAGGGGGGACGGACCTATGGCTACACCTTC.

For this clone: Other DNA sequences in this specimen translate into the identical CDR3. V usage is TRBV25-1 and J usage is TRBJ2-3; unclear D gene. Trimming left V 4 bases short and J 2 bases short, with 1 base between. Germline V gene lookup returns CDR1 MGHDK and CDR2 SYGVNS. There are 11 residues in the CDR3. CDR3 sequence (DNA): TGTGCCAGCAGTGCCACAGATACGCAGTATTTT. It encodes CASSATDTQYF.

The chain recombines TRBV29-1 with TRBJ2-7; D ambiguous. The CDR3 covers 10 residues. The germline V and J ends were trimmed by 4 bases and 6 bases, with 7 bases remaining between them. Germline-derived CDR1 and CDR2 are SQVTM and ANQGSEA. CDR3 nucleotide sequence: TGCAGCGTTGGTGATTTCGAGCAGTACTTC. Translation gives CSVGDFEQYF.

J is TRBJ2-7 and V is TRBV18; TRBD1 matches at 8 bases. CDR1 is KGHSH and CDR2 is LQKENI in the germline V gene. Losses at the gene ends were 6 bases for V and 1 base for J; bases not matched to a gene: 5. The CDR3 is made up of 14 amino acids. CDR3 DNA: TGTGCCAGCTCCCCGGACAGGGAATCCTACGAGCAGTACTTC. This translates into CASSPDRESYEQYF.

The chain couples TRBV6-1 to TRBJ2-5, with D hard to call. Germline loops: CDR1 MNHNS, CDR2 SASEGT. V lost 2 bases, J lost 5 bases, and 15 bases lay in between. This CDR3 has 15 amino acids. The CDR3 DNA sequence: TGTGCCAGCAGTGAAATGGAACGATTCAAGGAGACCCAGTACTTC. Translation gives CASSEMERFKETQYF.

This chain uses TRBV5-1 with TRBJ2-3, with 8 nucleotides matching TRBD1. The CDR3 is 16 amino acids. Germline-derived CDR1 and CDR2 are SGHRS and YFSETQ. With 0 bases clipped from V and 4 bases from J, the junction kept 7 bases outside the gene matches. CDR3 loop: CASSLALQGEADTQYF. CDR3 DNA: TGCGCCAGCAGCTTGGCCCTACAGGGGGAGGCAGATACGCAGTATTTT. Supplemented by reference TRBV5-1 and TRBJ2-3, the full variable domain reads KAGVTQTPRYLIKTRGQQVTLSCSPISGHRSVSWYQQTPGQGLQFLFEYFSETQRNKGNFPGRFSGRQFSNSRSEMNVSTLELGDSALYLCASSLALQGEADTQYFGPGTRLTVL.

The chain carries TRBV6-1 and TRBJ2-7; D gene ambiguous. Germline CDR1 is MNHNS and CDR2 is SASEGT. The CDR3 consists of 9 residues. CDR3: CALPYEQYF. For the CDR3, the DNA is TGTGCACTACCGTACGAGCAGTACTTC.

The chain is built from TRBV27 and TRBJ2-7, with TRBD1 as a possible D gene (7 bases). Looked up from germline, CDR1 is MNHEY and CDR2 is SMNVEV (reference sequence). The CDR3 has 14 residues. Deletions cut 2 bases from V and 4 bases from J, with 12 bases between. The CDR3 DNA follows: TGTGCCAGCAGTTTAGGAGGGGGCAAGTACGAGCAGTACTTC. Protein sequence: CASSLGGGKYEQYF.

The chain combines TRBV7-9 with TRBJ1-1, with 8 bases that match TRBD1. CDR1 is SEHNR, CDR2 FQNEAQ, per germline (reference sequence). The CDR3 is 16 residues long. The V segment lost 4 bases and the J segment 1 base; nucleotides outside the gene matches: 8. CDR3 residues: CASSSPGGRGNTEAFF. The CDR3 bases are TGTGCCAGCAGCTCCCCAGGGGGCCGGGGGAACACTGAAGCTTTCTTT.

The chain links TRBV6-6 to TRBJ1-1; D is ambiguous. The CDR3 length is 13 residues. Trimming pared 5 bases from V and 0 bases from J, leaving 7 bases between. The germline V gene encodes CDR1 MNHNY and CDR2 SVGAGI (reference sequence). The CDR3 DNA reads as TGTGCCAGCAGTAGAAGTATGAACACTGAAGCTTTCTTT. Its translation is CASSRSMNTEAFF.

J is TRBJ1-2 and V is TRBV14; 9 bases line up with TRBD1. The V and J ends lost 4 bases and 5 bases, in that order; junction bases with no gene match: 8. CDR3 length: 15 amino acids. Germline V lookup: CDR1 SGHDN, CDR2 FVKESK. The CDR3 coding sequence is TGTGCCAGCAGCCCACGGGACAGGGCTTATTATGGCTACACCTTC. Translating it yields CASSPRDRAYYGYTF.

The chain couples TRBV6-1 to TRBJ2-7, with unresolved D. The CDR3 contains 15 residues. The germline V and J ends were trimmed by 0 bases and 0 bases, with 9 bases remaining between them. Germline V lookup: CDR1 MNHNS, CDR2 SASEGT. The CDR3, as DNA: TGTGCCAGCAGTGAAGCGGACCGGAACTCCTACGAGCAGTACTTC. It codes for CASSEADRNSYEQYF.

This chain connects TRBV2 to TRBJ2-6; 8 nucleotides agree with TRBD1. With V trimmed by 4 bases and J by 8 bases, 22 bases remained unmatched. Germline assignment: CDR1 SNHLY and CDR2 FYNNEI. This CDR3 contains 20 residues. This chain's CDR3 is CASSVRAGGAIGGRTNVLTF. Written as DNA, the CDR3 is TGTGCCAGCAGTGTCAGGGCAGGGGGCGCAATCGGAGGTAGGACCAACGTCCTGACTTTC.

This sequence joins TRBV21-1 and TRBJ2-5; TRBD1, as called in the table, went unchecked against the DNA. TRBV21-1 is tagged as a pseudogene. This CDR3 is 12 amino acids long. CDR3 sequence (DNA): TGTGCCAGGGGCAGTGGCCAAGAGACCCAGTACTTC. The encoded protein is CARGSGQETQYF.

The V gene is TRBV10-2, the J gene TRBJ2-1; 10 bases match TRBD2. The CDR3 is 16 residues long. The trim removed 3 bases at V and 4 bases at J, leaving 6 bases unmatched. Germline assignment: CDR1 WSHSY and CDR2 SAAADI. The CDR3 loop is CASSDQPGLAYNEQFF. The CDR3 region has the DNA TGCGCCAGCAGTGATCAACCGGGACTAGCGTACAATGAGCAGTTCTTC.

The chain carries TRBV6-5 and TRBJ2-7, with TRBD1 identical over 9 bases. There are 16 residues in the CDR3. J gave up 6 bases and V 2 bases, and 11 bases lay outside the gene matches. Germline-derived CDR1 and CDR2 are MNHEY and SVGAGI. CDR3 bases: TGTGCCAGCAGTTACGTACGGGGACAGGGATTAAGCGAGCAGTACTTC. As protein: CASSYVRGQGLSEQYF.

This chain joins TRBV6-1 and TRBJ1-5; D is ambiguous. The V end was cut by 4 bases, the J end by 10 bases, with 14 bases between. This CDR3 is 13 amino acids long. Germline-derived CDR1 and CDR2 are MNHNS and SASEGT. Here the CDR3 DNA reads TGTGCCAGCAGTGGGGCTACTCAACTACCCCAGCATTTT. Translation: CASSGATQLPQHF.

On this clone itself: Other DNA sequences in the same sample also yield this CDR3. The chain is built from TRBV25-1 and TRBJ2-2; D could derive from TRBD1 or TRBD2 (6 bases each). V lost 5 bases and J 8 bases, leaving 9 bases between the germline ends. The CDR3 runs to 12 residues. Germline CDR1 is MGHDK and CDR2 is SYGVNS. The DNA of the CDR3 is TGTGCCAGCAGTAGGGGGACTGGGGAGCTGTTTTTT. Translated: CASSRGTGELFF.

J is TRBJ1-2 and V is TRBV7-9; D remains unclear. Looked up from germline, CDR1 is SEHNR and CDR2 is FQNEAQ (reference sequence). Deletions cut 1 base from V and 4 bases from J, with 10 bases between. The CDR3 covers 14 residues. This chain's CDR3 is CASSLVESGYGYTF. The CDR3 nucleotides read TGTGCCAGCAGCTTAGTGGAGTCAGGCTATGGCTACACCTTC.

This clone has a single count. The chain has TRBV27 and TRBJ2-2; 7 bases are shared with TRBD1. J gave up 5 bases and V 7 bases, and 10 bases lay outside the gene matches. Germline CDR1 MNHEY, CDR2 SMNVEV (reference sequence). This CDR3 spans 15 amino acids. The chain's CDR3 is CASTHRQGGTGELFF. The DNA of the CDR3 is TGTGCCAGCACCCACAGACAGGGCGGGACCGGGGAGCTGTTTTTT.

CDR3 loop: CASALDPTGTDTQYF. The CDR3 DNA reads TGTGCCAGTGCCCTAGACCCTACAGGAACAGATACGCAGTATTTT. The chain joins TRBV19 to TRBJ2-3, with D tentatively TRBD1 (5 bases). Per germline, CDR1 LNHDA and CDR2 SQIVND (reference sequence). Trimming removed 8 bases from V and 3 bases from J, with 18 bases in between. The CDR3 spans 15 residues.

This clone appeared a single time. CDR3 protein: CAISESGTGSTDTQYF. The CDR3 nucleotides read TGTGCCATCAGTGAGTCGGGGACAGGAAGCACAGATACGCAGTATTTT. The chain is built from TRBV10-3 and TRBJ2-3; 8 bases are a match to TRBD1. The CDR3 totals 16 residues. The V gene end was trimmed by 0 bases and the J gene end by 0 bases; junction bases not matched to a gene: 2. CDR1 is ENHRY, CDR2 SYGVKD, per germline.

The chain combines TRBV4-2 with TRBJ1-4, with TRBD1 identical over 7 bases. This CDR3 comprises 15 residues. Germline-derived CDR1 and CDR2 are LGHNA and YNFKEQ. V lost 0 bases to trimming and J lost 3 bases; unmatched junction nucleotides: 1. CDR3 DNA sequence: TGTGCCAGCAGCCAAGACAGGGGGGCTAATGAAAAACTGTTTTTT. This codes for CASSQDRGANEKLFF.

This rearrangement joins TRBV11-2 to TRBJ2-1, with 9 nucleotides matching TRBD1. Germline values: CDR1 SGHAT, CDR2 FQNNGV. With V trimmed by 6 bases and J by 7 bases, 7 bases remained unmatched. The CDR3 contains 14 residues. CDR3 residues: CASRRTGGGNEQFF. The CDR3 DNA is TGTGCCAGCAGGCGCACAGGGGGCGGGAATGAGCAGTTCTTC.